These 2 T cell receptor beta chains share one sample of origin, sequenced in a study of shared T cell receptors in the human thymus (dated by TCRdb to the early 2020s). Library creation used the immunoSEQ multiplex PCR assay. TCRdb limited this immuneACCESS table to in-frame rearrangements with V and J called. A share of clones is missing; checked studies link under half to unresolved V genes, and the rest is unexplained. This sample has hundreds of thousands of clones in its table, and 87% of those were observed once. The ten largest clones represent 0.0094% of the sample. Another study also made use of these data, one on human thymus T cells.

The sequencing input was thymocytes. Source of these receptors: a boy in the first two years of life with a congenital heart defect. Donor details come from another sample of the same person, matched by shared clones.

J is TRBJ1-4 and V is TRBV4-1; 7 bases line up with TRBD1. V gave up 3 bases and J gave up 8 bases; unmatched junction bases: 9. CDR1 and CDR2 from the germline V gene are MGHRA and YSYEKL. The CDR3 is 15 amino acids. The CDR3 DNA follows: TGCGCCAGCAGCCAGAGGATGGGACAGCTGGAAAAACTGTTTTTT. Its protein product is CASSQRMGQLEKLFF.

V usage is TRBV5-8 and J usage is TRBJ2-2; D perhaps matches TRBD2 (6 bases). The CDR3 spans 16 residues. Trimming took 1 base from V and 0 from J, leaving 10 bases between them. Germline CDR1 and CDR2: SGHTS and YDEGEE. The CDR3 nucleotides are TGTGCCAGCAGCTTGTGGGGGGACCCGAACACCGGGGAGCTGTTTTTT. This translates into CASSLWGDPNTGELFF.